This T cell receptor (beta chain) was captured by sequencing in a study of tumor-infiltrating lymphocytes in primary liver carcinoma. About the study: Sample yields, roughly 3.65 to 8 million productive TCRbeta reads, were similar across the tissue types.

V shed 1 base and J shed 3 bases, with 5 bases lying between them. Germline assignment: CDR1 SGHAT and CDR2 FQNNGV. The CDR3 extends over 13 amino acids. Production of TCR beta cDNA used around 0.45 ug total RNA together with a constant-region primer. Libraries for TCR beta were built through three nested multiplex PCR rounds, which together made up a slightly modified ARM-PCR procedure. Each of the first two PCR rounds ran 9 to 11 cycles with TRBV1-TRBV30 forward and C-beta reverse primers. MiXCR, run by TCRdb on the multiplex PCR reads, gives a single entry per CDR3 protein. The sample yields almost 200,000 distinct CDR3 sequences, 65% seen once. This clonotype is labeled as medium-sized. Blood RNA originated from unsorted whole blood, with germline DNA additionally extracted. HBV chronically infected the treatment-naive patients.

The TCR comes from a woman aged 60-75 years with primary liver carcinoma and hepatitis B virus infection. The J gene is TRBJ2-3, the V gene TRBV11-2, with D perhaps matching TRBD1 (5 bases). Sequenced input: peripheral blood. CDR3 in amino acids: CASSLGTTDTQYF. Written as DNA, the CDR3 is TGTGCCAGCAGCTTAGGGACAACAGATACGCAGTATTTT. Variable domain in full (rest from reference TRBV11-2 and TRBJ2-3): EAGVAQSPRYKIIEKRQSVAFWCNPISGHATLYWYQQILGQGPKLLIQFQNNGVVDDSQLPKDRFSAERLKGVDSTLKIQPAKLEDSAVYLCASSLGTTDTQYFGPGTRLTVL.